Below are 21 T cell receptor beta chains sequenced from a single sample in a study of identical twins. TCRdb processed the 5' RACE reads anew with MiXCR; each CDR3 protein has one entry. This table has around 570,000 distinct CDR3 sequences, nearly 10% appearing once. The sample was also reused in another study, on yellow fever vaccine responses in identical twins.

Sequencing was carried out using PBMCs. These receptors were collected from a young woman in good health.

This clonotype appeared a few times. DNA of the CDR3: TGTGCCAGCAGCCAAGAGGCCGGCGGGGGGCGGGATACGCAGTATTTT. This sequence encodes CASSQEAGGGRDTQYF. The genes are TRBV4-2 and TRBJ2-3, with 8 nucleotides matching TRBD2. Germline lookup yields CDR1 LGHNA and CDR2 YNFKEQ. With V trimmed by 0 bases and J by 6 bases, 8 bases remained unmatched. CDR3 length: 16 residues.

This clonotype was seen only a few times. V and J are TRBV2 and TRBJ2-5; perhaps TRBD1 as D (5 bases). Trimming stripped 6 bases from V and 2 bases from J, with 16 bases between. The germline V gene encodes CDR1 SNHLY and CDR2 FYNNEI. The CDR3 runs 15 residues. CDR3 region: CASRRMRQTQETQYF. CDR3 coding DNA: TGTGCCAGCAGGAGGATGCGACAGACACAAGAGACCCAGTACTTC.

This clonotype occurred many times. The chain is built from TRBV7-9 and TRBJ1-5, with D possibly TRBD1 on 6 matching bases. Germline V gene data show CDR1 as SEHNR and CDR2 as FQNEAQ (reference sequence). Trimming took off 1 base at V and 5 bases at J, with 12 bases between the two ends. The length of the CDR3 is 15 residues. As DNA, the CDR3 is TGTGCCAGCAGCTTAGAGGGACAAGGATATCAGCCCCAGCATTTT. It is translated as CASSLEGQGYQPQHF.

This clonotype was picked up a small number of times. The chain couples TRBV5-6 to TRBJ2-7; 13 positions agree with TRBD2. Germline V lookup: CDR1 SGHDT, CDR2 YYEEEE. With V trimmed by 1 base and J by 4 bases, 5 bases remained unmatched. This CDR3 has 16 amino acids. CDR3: CASSLRQLAGGYEQYF. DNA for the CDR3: TGTGCCAGCAGCTTGAGGCAACTAGCGGGAGGGTACGAGCAGTACTTC. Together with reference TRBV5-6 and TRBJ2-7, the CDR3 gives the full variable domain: DAGVTQSPTHLIKTRGQQVTLRCSPKSGHDTVSWYQQALGQGPQFIFQYYEEEERQRGNFPDRFSGHQFPNYSSELNVNALLLGDSALYLCASSLRQLAGGYEQYFGPGTRLTVT.

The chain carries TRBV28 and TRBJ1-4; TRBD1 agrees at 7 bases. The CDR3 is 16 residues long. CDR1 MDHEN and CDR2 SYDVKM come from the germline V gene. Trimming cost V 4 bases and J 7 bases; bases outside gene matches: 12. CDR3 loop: CASSSNNRGMAEKLFF. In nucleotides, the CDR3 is TGTGCCAGCAGTTCTAATAACAGGGGTATGGCTGAAAAACTGTTTTTT.

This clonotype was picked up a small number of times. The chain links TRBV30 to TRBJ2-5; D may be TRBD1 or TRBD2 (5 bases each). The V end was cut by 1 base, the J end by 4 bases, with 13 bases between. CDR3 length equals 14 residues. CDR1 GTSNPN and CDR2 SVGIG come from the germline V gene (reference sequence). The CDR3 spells CAWSGGSTTETQYF. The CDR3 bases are TGTGCCTGGAGTGGGGGGAGCACCACAGAGACCCAGTACTTC.

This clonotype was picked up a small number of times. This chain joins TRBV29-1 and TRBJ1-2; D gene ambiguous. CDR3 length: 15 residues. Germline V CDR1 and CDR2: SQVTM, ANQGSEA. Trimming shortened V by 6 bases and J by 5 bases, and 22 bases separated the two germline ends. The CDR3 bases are TGCAGCGTAAGAATCCAGGAACCAGATCCATATGGCTACACCTTC. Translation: CSVRIQEPDPYGYTF.

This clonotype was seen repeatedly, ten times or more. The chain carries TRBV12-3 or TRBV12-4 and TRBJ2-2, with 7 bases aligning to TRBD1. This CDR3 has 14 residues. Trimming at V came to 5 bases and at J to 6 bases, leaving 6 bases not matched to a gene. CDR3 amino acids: CASSAQQGSGELFF. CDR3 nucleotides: TGTGCCAGCAGTGCTCAACAGGGGTCCGGGGAGCTGTTTTTT.

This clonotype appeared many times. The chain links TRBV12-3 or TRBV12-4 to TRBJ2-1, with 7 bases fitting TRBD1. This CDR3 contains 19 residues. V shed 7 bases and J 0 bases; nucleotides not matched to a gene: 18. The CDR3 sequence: CASTQEGADYRSSYNEQFF. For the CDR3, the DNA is TGTGCCAGCACCCAAGAGGGGGCAGATTATCGGAGCTCCTACAATGAGCAGTTCTTC.

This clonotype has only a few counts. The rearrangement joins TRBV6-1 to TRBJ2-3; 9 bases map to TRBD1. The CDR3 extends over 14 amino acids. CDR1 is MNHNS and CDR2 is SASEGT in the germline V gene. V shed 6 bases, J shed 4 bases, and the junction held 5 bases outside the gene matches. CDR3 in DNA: TGTGCCAGCAGGGAACGACAGGGGGCAGATACGCAGTATTTT. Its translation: CASRERQGADTQYF.

The CDR3 DNA reads as TGTGCCAGCGGCCCCGACGGGCTAACCTTCTCCTACGAGCAGTACTTC. It specifies CASGPDGLTFSYEQYF. The V call is TRBV27, the J call TRBJ2-7; D is unclear. V was clipped by 8 bases and J by 0 bases, with 20 bases between them. Germline assignment: CDR1 MNHEY and CDR2 SMNVEV (reference sequence). This CDR3 is 16 amino acids long.

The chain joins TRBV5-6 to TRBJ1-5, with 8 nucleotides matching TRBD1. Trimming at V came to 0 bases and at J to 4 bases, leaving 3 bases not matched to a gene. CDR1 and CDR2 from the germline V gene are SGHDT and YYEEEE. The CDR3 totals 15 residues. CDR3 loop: CASSLGDRGNQPQHF. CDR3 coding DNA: TGTGCCAGCAGCTTGGGCGACAGGGGAAATCAGCCCCAGCATTTT.

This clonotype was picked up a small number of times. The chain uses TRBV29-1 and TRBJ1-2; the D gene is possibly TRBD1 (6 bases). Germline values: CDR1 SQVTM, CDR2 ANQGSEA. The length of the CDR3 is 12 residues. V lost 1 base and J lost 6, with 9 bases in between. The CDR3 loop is CSVEAGADGYTF. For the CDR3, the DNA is TGCAGCGTTGAAGCAGGGGCGGATGGCTACACCTTC.

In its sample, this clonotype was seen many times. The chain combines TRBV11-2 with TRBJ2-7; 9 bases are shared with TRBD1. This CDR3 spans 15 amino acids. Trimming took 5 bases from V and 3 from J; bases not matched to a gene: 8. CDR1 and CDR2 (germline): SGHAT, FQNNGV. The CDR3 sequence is CASSPAGQGYYEQYF. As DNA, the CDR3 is TGTGCCAGCAGCCCTGCGGGACAGGGTTACTACGAGCAGTACTTC.

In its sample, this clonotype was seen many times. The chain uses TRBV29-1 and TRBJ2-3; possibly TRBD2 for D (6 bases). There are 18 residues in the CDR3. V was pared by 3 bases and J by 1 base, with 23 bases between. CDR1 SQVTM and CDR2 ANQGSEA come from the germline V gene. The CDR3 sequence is CSVEGGALQDPGTDTQYF. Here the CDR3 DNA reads TGCAGCGTTGAGGGAGGAGCGCTCCAGGATCCTGGCACAGATACGCAGTATTTT.

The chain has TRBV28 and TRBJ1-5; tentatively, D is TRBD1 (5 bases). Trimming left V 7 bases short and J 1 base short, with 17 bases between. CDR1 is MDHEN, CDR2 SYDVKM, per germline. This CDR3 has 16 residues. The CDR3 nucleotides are TGTGCCAGCAATCCTGTAGGGGTGGGGAGCAATCAGCCCCAGCATTTT. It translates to CASNPVGVGSNQPQHF.

Written as DNA, the CDR3 is TGTGCCACCAGCACCAGTAGCGGGGGGTCTCGTCGGGGCGAGCAGTACTTC. Its protein product is CATSTSSGGSRRGEQYF. V usage is TRBV15 and J usage is TRBJ2-7; the match to TRBD2 covers 10 bases. Germline CDR1 LNHNV, CDR2 YYDKDF (reference sequence). This CDR3 spans 17 amino acids. Trimming at V came to 4 bases and at J to 6 bases, leaving 15 bases not matched to a gene.

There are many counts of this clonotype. The CDR3 DNA is TGTGCCAGCAGCCTACTACAACAAGAGACCCAGTACTTC. Translating it yields CASSLLQQETQYF. This rearrangement joins TRBV5-4 to TRBJ2-5; D is unresolved. Germline V CDR1 and CDR2: SGHNT, YYREEE (reference sequence). V was cut by 4 bases and J by 2 bases, with 9 bases left in between. CDR3 length: 13 residues.

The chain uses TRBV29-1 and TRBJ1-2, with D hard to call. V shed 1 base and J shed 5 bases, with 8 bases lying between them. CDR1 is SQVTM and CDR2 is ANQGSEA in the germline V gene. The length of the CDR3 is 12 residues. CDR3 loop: CSVEVGGYGYTF. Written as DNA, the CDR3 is TGCAGCGTTGAAGTTGGTGGTTATGGCTACACCTTC.

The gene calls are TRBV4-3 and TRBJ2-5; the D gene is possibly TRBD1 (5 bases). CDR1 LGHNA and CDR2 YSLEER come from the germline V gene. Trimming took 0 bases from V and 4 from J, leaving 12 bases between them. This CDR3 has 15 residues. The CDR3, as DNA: TGCGCCAGCAGCCAAGACCAGGGTTCCCCAGAGACCCAGTACTTC. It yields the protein CASSQDQGSPETQYF.

The CDR3 region has the DNA TGCAGTGCTCAACCGACTACAGGGGGCGCCTACAATGAGCAGTTCTTC. This translates into CSAQPTTGGAYNEQFF. The chain recombines TRBV20-1 with TRBJ2-1; 9 nucleotides align to TRBD1. The V gene's germline CDR1 is DFQATT and CDR2 SNEGSKA (reference sequence). The CDR3 extends over 16 amino acids. After removal of 5 bases from V and 2 bases from J, the junction contained 10 bases not matched to a gene.